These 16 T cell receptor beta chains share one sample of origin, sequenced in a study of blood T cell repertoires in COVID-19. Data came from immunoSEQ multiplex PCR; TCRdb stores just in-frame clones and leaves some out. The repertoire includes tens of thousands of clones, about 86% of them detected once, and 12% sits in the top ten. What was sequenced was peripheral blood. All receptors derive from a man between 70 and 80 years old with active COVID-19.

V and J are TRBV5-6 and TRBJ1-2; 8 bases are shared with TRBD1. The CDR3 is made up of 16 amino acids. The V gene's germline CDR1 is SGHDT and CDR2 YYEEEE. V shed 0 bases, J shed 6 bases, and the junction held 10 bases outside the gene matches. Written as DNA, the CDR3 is TGTGCCAGCAGCTTGGTAGGGCAGGGGGCGCAAGATGGCTACACCTTC. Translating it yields CASSLVGQGAQDGYTF.

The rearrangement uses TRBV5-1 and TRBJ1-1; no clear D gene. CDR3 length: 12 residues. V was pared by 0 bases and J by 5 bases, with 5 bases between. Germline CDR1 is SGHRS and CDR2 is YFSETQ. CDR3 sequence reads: CASSLGSTEAFF. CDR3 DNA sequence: TGCGCCAGCAGCTTGGGTAGTACTGAAGCTTTCTTT. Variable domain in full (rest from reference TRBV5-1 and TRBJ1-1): KAGVTQTPRYLIKTRGQQVTLSCSPISGHRSVSWYQQTPGQGLQFLFEYFSETQRNKGNFPGRFSGRQFSNSRSEMNVSTLELGDSALYLCASSLGSTEAFFGQGTRLTVV.

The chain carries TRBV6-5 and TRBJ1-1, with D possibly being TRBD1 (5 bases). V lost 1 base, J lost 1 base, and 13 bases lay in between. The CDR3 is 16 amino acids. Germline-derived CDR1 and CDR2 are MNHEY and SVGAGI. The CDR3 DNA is TGTGCCAGCAGTTACTGGAAGGGGTGGGCGAACACTGAAGCTTTCTTT. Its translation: CASSYWKGWANTEAFF.

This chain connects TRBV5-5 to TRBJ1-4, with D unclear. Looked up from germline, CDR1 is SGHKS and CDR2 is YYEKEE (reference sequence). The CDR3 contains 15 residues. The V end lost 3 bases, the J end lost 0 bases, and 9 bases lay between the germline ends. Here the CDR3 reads CASSSRQATNEKLFF. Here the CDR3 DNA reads TGTGCCAGCAGCTCGAGACAAGCAACTAATGAAAAACTGTTTTTT.

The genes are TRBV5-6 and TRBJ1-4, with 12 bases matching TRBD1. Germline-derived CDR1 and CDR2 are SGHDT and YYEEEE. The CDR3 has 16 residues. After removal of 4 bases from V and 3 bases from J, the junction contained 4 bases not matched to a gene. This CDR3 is CASSTGTGGPNEKLFF. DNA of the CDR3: TGTGCCAGCAGCACCGGGACAGGGGGCCCTAATGAAAAACTGTTTTTT. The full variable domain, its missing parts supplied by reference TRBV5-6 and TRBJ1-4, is DAGVTQSPTHLIKTRGQQVTLRCSPKSGHDTVSWYQQALGQGPQFIFQYYEEEERQRGNFPDRFSGHQFPNYSSELNVNALLLGDSALYLCASSTGTGGPNEKLFFGSGTQLSVL.

CDR3 amino acids: CASSLDNRGPLRTGELFF. The CDR3 DNA reads as TGTGCCAGCAGCTTAGATAACAGGGGGCCCCTACGCACCGGGGAGCTGTTTTTT. This chain connects TRBV11-2 to TRBJ2-2, with 9 bases aligning to TRBD1. This CDR3 has 18 residues. With 0 bases clipped from V and 4 bases from J, the junction kept 9 bases outside the gene matches. Germline V gives CDR1 SGHAT, CDR2 FQNNGV.

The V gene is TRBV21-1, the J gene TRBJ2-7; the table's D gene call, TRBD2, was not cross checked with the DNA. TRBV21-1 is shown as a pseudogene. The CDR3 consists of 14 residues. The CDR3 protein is CASSPSPSSYEQYF. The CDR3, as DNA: TGTGCCAGCAGCCCGTCCCCGAGCTCCTACGAGCAGTACTTC.

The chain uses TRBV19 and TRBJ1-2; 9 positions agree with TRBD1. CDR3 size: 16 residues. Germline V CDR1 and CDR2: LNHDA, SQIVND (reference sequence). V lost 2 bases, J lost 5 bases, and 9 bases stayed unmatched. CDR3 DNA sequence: TGTGCCAGTAGTATACCACAGGGGGCAGGAGGTTATGGCTACACCTTC. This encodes CASSIPQGAGGYGYTF.

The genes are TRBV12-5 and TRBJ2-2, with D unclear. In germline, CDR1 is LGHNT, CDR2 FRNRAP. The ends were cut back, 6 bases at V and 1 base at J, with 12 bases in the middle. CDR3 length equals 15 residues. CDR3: CASGTDWQNTGELFF. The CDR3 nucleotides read TGTGCTAGTGGCACCGACTGGCAGAACACCGGGGAGCTGTTTTTT. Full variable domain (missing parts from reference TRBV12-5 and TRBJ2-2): DARVTQTPRHKVTEMGQEVTMRCQPILGHNTVFWYRQTMMQGLELLAYFRNRAPLDDSGMPKDRFSAEMPDATLATLKIQPSEPRDSAVYFCASGTDWQNTGELFFGEGSRLTVL.

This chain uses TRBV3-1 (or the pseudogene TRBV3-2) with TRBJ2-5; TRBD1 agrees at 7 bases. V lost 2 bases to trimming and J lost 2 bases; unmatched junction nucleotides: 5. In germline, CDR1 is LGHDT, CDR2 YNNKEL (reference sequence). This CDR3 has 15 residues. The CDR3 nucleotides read TGTGCCAGCAGCCAACCACCGGGACAGCAAGAGACCCAGTACTTC. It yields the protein CASSQPPGQQETQYF.

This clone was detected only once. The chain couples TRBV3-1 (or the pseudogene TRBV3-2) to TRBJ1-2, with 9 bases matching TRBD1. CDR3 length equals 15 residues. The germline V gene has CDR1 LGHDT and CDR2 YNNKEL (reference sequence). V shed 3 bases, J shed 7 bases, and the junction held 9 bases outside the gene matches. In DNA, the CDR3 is TGTGCCAGCAGCCAGGGGGACAGGGAGAGAGGTGGCTACACCTTC. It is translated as CASSQGDRERGGYTF.

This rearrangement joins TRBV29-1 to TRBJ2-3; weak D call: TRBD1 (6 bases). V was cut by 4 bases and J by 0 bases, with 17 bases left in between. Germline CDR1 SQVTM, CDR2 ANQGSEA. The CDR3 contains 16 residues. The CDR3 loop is CSVGRLQGPSTDTQYF. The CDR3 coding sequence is TGCAGCGTTGGGCGCCTACAGGGTCCTAGCACAGATACGCAGTATTTT.

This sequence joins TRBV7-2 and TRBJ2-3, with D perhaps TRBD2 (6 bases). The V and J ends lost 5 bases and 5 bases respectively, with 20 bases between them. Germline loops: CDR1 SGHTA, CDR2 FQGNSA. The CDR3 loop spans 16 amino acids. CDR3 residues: CASSLSGLTNGDTQYF. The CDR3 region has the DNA TGTGCCAGCAGCCTATCGGGACTCACCAATGGAGATACGCAGTATTTT.

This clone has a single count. Here the CDR3 reads CASSTGGGTANYGYTF. CDR3 bases: TGTGCCAGCAGTACAGGGGGAGGTACCGCCAACTATGGCTACACCTTC. The rearrangement joins TRBV28 to TRBJ1-2; 8 bases line up with TRBD1. The CDR3 sequence is 16 residues long. CDR1 and CDR2 (germline): MDHEN, SYDVKM. The J segment lost 2 bases and the V segment lost 5 bases, leaving 10 bases of the junction unmatched.

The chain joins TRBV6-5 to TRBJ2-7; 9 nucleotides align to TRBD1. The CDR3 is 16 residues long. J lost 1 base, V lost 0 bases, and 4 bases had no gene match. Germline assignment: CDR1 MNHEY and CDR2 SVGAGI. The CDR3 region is CASSYSRDRESYEQYF. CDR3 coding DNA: TGTGCCAGCAGTTACTCGAGGGACAGGGAGTCCTACGAGCAGTACTTC.

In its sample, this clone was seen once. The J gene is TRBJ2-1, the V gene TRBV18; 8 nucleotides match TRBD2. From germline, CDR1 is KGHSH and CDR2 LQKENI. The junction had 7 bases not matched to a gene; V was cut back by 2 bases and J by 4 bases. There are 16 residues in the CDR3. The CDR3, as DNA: TGTGCCAGCTCACCAATCGGCGGGGGGCAATACAATGAGCAGTTCTTC. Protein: CASSPIGGGQYNEQFF.